This T cell receptor (beta chain) was captured in a study of cytomegalovirus exposure and HLA in healthy donors. Findings of the study overall: Across donors, sequencing depth was assumed by presence/absence analyses to be roughly uniform. With high specificity and sensitivity, the classifier reportedly diagnosed cytomegalovirus status. In a later analysis, TCR beta V- and J-gene trimming showed a link to a missense DCLRE1C variant.

The V gene's germline CDR1 is SGHRS and CDR2 YFSETQ. The CDR3 is made up of 14 amino acids. V was clipped by 0 bases and J by 2 bases; unmatched bases: 2. For this clone: Its antigen is undetermined.

Amplification used 60 Vbeta primers and 13 Jbeta primers. Methods used by the authors: The authors later counted about 80 million unique TCR beta chains, 9 million to 12 million of them shared. Repertoires were generated with immunoSEQ multiplex PCR, while TCRdb's copy carries only in-frame clones and drops some. The DNA gave D and trimming, while V, J and clone size come from that table. The data contain about 160,000 clones, 87% of them singletons. The sample taken for sequencing was PBMCs. The TCR originated in a woman aged 30 to 39 in good health and CMV-seronegative. The J gene is TRBJ2-7, the V gene TRBV5-1; 7 nucleotides match TRBD2. The CDR3: CASSLGAGTYEQYF. The CDR3 DNA is TGCGCCAGCAGCTTGGGAGCGGGGACCTACGAGCAGTACTTC.